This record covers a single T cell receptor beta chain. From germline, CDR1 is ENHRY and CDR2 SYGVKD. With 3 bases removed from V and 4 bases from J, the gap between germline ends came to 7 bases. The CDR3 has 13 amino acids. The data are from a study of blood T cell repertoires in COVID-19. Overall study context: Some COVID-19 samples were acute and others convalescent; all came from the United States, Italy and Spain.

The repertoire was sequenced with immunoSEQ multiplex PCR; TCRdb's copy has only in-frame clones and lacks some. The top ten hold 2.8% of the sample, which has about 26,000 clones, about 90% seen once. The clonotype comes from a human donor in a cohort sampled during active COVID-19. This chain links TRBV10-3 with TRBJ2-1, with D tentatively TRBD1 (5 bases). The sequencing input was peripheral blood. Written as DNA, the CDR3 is TGTGCCATCAGTGATCCAGGGTACAATGAGCAGTTCTTC. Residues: CAISDPGYNEQFF.